Listed here are 20 T cell receptor beta chains from one sample, sequenced in a study of tissue T cells after allogeneic stem cell transplantation. The time point denotes: mouse harvest day 14 after allogeneic transplant. The graft held 10^6 splenic CD5+ T cells and 10^7 T-cell-depleted bone marrow cells. Profiling relied on immunoSEQ multiplex PCR, and the TCRdb table lists in-frame clones only, not all of them. The table has a few thousand clones, about 44% seen once. The specimen sequenced was gut tissue. The receptor set was obtained from a female BALB/c mouse given C57BL/6 T cells with graft-versus-host disease after an allogeneic hematopoietic cell transplant.

In regard to this clone: Germline and genes here are mouse. The read stops 1 residue short of the end of the CDR3; the missing end is completed from the germline J gene. The chain combines TRBV13-2 with TRBJ1-4; no clear D gene. The V end was cut by 2 bases, the J end by 0 bases, with 5 bases between. Per the germline V gene, CDR1 is NNHNN and CDR2 is SYGAGS (reference sequence). The CDR3 loop spans 14 amino acids. The CDR3 protein is CASGDSISNERLFF. The part of the CDR3 DNA that was read is TGTGCCAGCGGTGACAGTATTTCCAACGAAAGATTATTT.

On this clone: Gene names denote mouse genes. With the read ending 1 residue before the CDR3 end, the germline J gene is used to fill in that end. This chain uses TRBV26 with TRBJ2-2, with D possibly being TRBD2 (5 bases). Trimming took off 1 base at V and 0 bases at J, with 9 bases between the two ends. The CDR3 is made up of 16 amino acids. Per the germline V gene, CDR1 is KGHPV and CDR2 is FQNQEV (reference sequence). CDR3 amino acids: CASSLYWRSNTGQLYF. CDR3 bases read: TGTGCCAGCAGTCTGTACTGGAGGTCAAACACCGGGCAGCTCTAC.

The sample holds a few counts of this clone. Mouse gene names apply. The read stops 1 residue short of the end of the CDR3; the missing end is completed from the germline J gene. The chain couples TRBV13-1 to TRBJ2-3, with D possibly matching TRBD1 (6 bases). The CDR3 sequence is 13 residues long. Trimming took off 6 bases at V and 3 bases at J, with 11 bases between the two ends. CDR1 and CDR2 (germline): NSHNY, SYGAGN. The CDR3 protein is CASNREGAETLYF. Incomplete CDR3 DNA: TGTGCCAGCAACAGGGAGGGGGCAGAAACGCTGTAT.

As to this clone: These gene names are mouse names. Read sequence stops 1 residue before the CDR3 end, and the germline J gene provides the missing end. This rearrangement joins TRBV1 to TRBJ2-2; D not resolved. Germline loops: CDR1 NSQYPW, CDR2 LRSPGD (reference sequence). The CDR3 totals 12 residues. V lost 4 bases, J lost 4 bases, and 4 bases lay in between. Here the CDR3 reads CTCSDSTGQLYF. The CDR3 DNA, read in part, is TGCACCTGCAGTGACAGCACCGGGCAGCTCTAC.

Regarding this clone: Gene names are the mouse ones. The read comes to an end 1 residue before the CDR3 does, leaving the germline J gene to fill in the end. The genes are TRBV5 and TRBJ2-3; perhaps TRBD2 as D (7 bases). This CDR3 region has 15 residues. Trimming took 0 bases from V and 1 from J, leaving 8 bases between them. Per the germline V gene, CDR1 is LGHNA and CDR2 is YNLKQL (reference sequence). Incomplete CDR3 DNA: TGTGCCAGCAGCCAAGAGGGGGGCGGTGCAGAAACGCTGTAT. Translation: CASSQEGGGAETLY. In full, the CDR3 reads CASSQEGGGAETLYF.

Notes on this clone: The genes and germline here are from mouse. The CDR3 goes on 1 residue after the read ends, and that part is filled in from the germline J gene. The chain couples TRBV19 to TRBJ2-7; D not resolved. V was trimmed by 1 base and J by 0 bases, leaving 8 bases between them. Germline V gene sequence: CDR1 FNHDT, CDR2 SITEND (reference sequence). The CDR3 consists of 14 residues. Here the CDR3 reads CASSIPGSSYEQYF. Partial CDR3 DNA: TGTGCCAGCAGTATACCGGGGAGCTCCTATGAACAGTAC.

Only one count was recorded for this clone. Any gene name here is a mouse gene name. The read terminates 1 residue before the CDR3 end, so the remaining end is supplied by the germline J gene. This chain uses TRBV26 with TRBJ1-1, with D maybe TRBD1 (5 bases). V was pared by 5 bases and J by 0 bases, with 10 bases between. The CDR3 runs 14 residues. The germline gives CDR1 KGHPV, CDR2 FQNQEV (reference sequence). CDR3 DNA (partial): TGTGCCAGCAGTTCTCCGGGACAGAACACAGAAGTCTTC. Residues: CASSSPGQNTEVF. The entire CDR3 is CASSSPGQNTEVFF.

About this clone itself: Mouse gene names and germline throughout. Read coverage stops 1 residue before the CDR3 terminus; the germline J gene supplies the remainder. V is TRBV13-3 and J is TRBJ2-7; no reliable D call. This CDR3 is built from 10 residues. Between the trimmed V and J ends, which lost 10 bases and 6 bases, there was a span of 11 bases. Germline CDR1 is NNHDY and CDR2 is SYVADS. CDR3 in amino acids: CARRDVEQYF. The DNA read from the CDR3 is TGTGCCCGCCGTGATGTTGAACAGTAC.

Regarding this clone: Here the gene names and germline are mouse. The observed sequence ends 1 residue before the CDR3 terminus, with the missing tail filled in from the germline J gene. The rearrangement links TRBV12-1 to TRBJ2-7; weak D call: TRBD2 (5 bases). This CDR3 spans 14 amino acids. Germline V gene data show CDR1 as SGHSN and CDR2 as HYEKVE. V was trimmed by 0 bases and J by 0 bases, leaving 8 bases between them. This CDR3 reads CASSLEWGSYEQYF. CDR3 DNA, as far as it was read: TGTGCCAGCTCTCTCGAGTGGGGCTCCTATGAACAGTAC.

With regard to this clone: Gene names and germline refer to mouse. Read sequence stops 1 residue before the CDR3 end, and the germline J gene provides the missing end. This chain uses TRBV3 with TRBJ2-1; TRBD2 matches 11 bases. The ends lost 6 bases at V and 6 bases at J; junction bases unmatched: 4. Per the germline V gene, CDR1 is SNHLY and CDR2 is FYNGKV (reference sequence). This CDR3 contains 14 residues. This chain's CDR3 is CASRRLGGGAEQFF. CDR3 DNA, as far as it was read: TGTGCCAGCAGGAGACTGGGGGGGGGTGCTGAGCAGTTC.

This clone is classed as medium-sized. The genes are named according to mouse. The CDR3 end is not reached by the read, which stops 1 residue before it; the germline J gene fills it in. The chain links TRBV15 to TRBJ2-7, with D uncertain. The CDR3 loop spans 13 amino acids. Deletions cut 0 bases from V and 3 bases from J, with 6 bases between. The germline V gene has CDR1 SGHND and CDR2 FRSKSL. This CDR3 reads CASSLALDYEQYF. The CDR3 bases that were read are TGTGCCAGCAGTTTAGCGCTGGACTATGAACAGTAC. Full variable domain (outside the CDR3, taken from reference TRBV15 and TRBJ2-7): DAGVTQTPRHEVAEKGQTIILKCEPVSGHNDLFWYRQTKIQGLELLSYFRSKSLMEDGGAFKDRFKAEMLNSSFSTLKIQPTEPKDSAVYLCASSLALDYEQYFGPGTRLTVL.

Of note for this clone: Germline and genes: mouse. Read coverage stops 1 residue before the CDR3 terminus; the germline J gene supplies the remainder. The V and J genes are TRBV23 and TRBJ2-1; the table's D call of TRBD2 was not tested on the DNA. This CDR3 is 15 amino acids long. The germline gives CDR1 KGHTA, CDR2 FQNQQP. The CDR3 sequence is CSSGRDWGGNAEQFF. CDR3 DNA (partial): TGCTCCAGCGGTAGGGACTGGGGGGGGAATGCTGAGCAGTTC.

This clone was seen more than once but under ten times. Here the gene names and germline are mouse. The read terminates 1 residue before the CDR3 end, so the remaining end is supplied by the germline J gene. The V call is TRBV15, the J call TRBJ2-7; 10 positions match TRBD1. The CDR3 loop spans 14 amino acids. Looked up from germline, CDR1 is SGHND and CDR2 is FRSKSL. J gave up 4 bases and V 6 bases, and 6 bases lay outside the gene matches. The part of the CDR3 DNA that was read is TGTGCCAGCAGCTCTCGGGACAGGGGTTATGAACAGTAC. Encoded protein: CASSSRDRGYEQY. The whole CDR3 sequence is CASSSRDRGYEQYF.

This clone came up a few times. Genes and germline come from the mouse. The read terminates 1 residue ahead of where the CDR3 ends, so the germline J gene completes it. The chain joins TRBV26 to TRBJ1-4, with a weak D call TRBD1 (6 bases). The CDR3 extends over 11 amino acids. The germline CDR1 and CDR2 sequences are KGHPV and FQNQEV (reference sequence). Between the trimmed V and J ends, which lost 11 bases and 5 bases, there was a span of 9 bases. This chain's CDR3 is CASRGNERLFF. Incomplete CDR3 DNA: TGTGCCTCTAGGGGGAACGAAAGATTATTT.

Within the sample, this clone is medium-sized. Genes here carry mouse names. The missing CDR3 end, 1 residue past where the read stops, is filled in from the germline J gene. V gene TRBV3 combines with J gene TRBJ2-7, with unresolved D. The CDR3 consists of 14 residues. The germline V gene encodes CDR1 SNHLY and CDR2 FYNGKV (reference sequence). Trimming pared 1 base from V and 0 bases from J, leaving 7 bases between. The sequenced part of the CDR3 DNA is TGTGCCAGCAGCTTAGACCAGAACTCCTATGAACAGTAC. Protein product: CASSLDQNSYEQY. The full CDR3 reads CASSLDQNSYEQYF.

In the case of this clone: Gene names are mouse gene names. The CDR3 goes on 1 residue after the read ends, and that part is filled in from the germline J gene. The chain employs TRBV16 and TRBJ2-1; D not resolved. CDR1 SGHSA and CDR2 FRNQAP come from the germline V gene. This CDR3 is built from 13 residues. V gave up 0 bases and J gave up 1 base, with 1 base separating them. CDR3 DNA, as far as it was read: TGTGCAAGCAGCTTAGACAACTATGCTGAGCAGTTC. As protein: CASSLDNYAEQF. The CDR3, in full, reads CASSLDNYAEQFF.

Regarding this clone: Gene names denote mouse genes. The read falls 1 residue short of the CDR3 end, and the missing part is taken from the germline J gene. The V call is TRBV12-2, the J call TRBJ2-2, with 8 positions matching TRBD2. V gave up 0 bases and J gave up 7 bases; unmatched junction bases: 3. Germline V gene lookup returns CDR1 SGHLS and CDR2 HYDKME. CDR3 length: 14 amino acids. CDR3 DNA, as far as it was read: TGTGCCAGCTCTCTCGATGGGGGGGGCGGGCAGCTCTAC. Its protein product is CASSLDGGGGQLY. The CDR3 reads in full as CASSLDGGGGQLYF.

With regard to this clone: Gene names denote mouse genes. The read finishes 1 residue shy of the CDR3 end, and the germline J gene is used to complete it. V and J are TRBV26 and TRBJ2-4; D gene unclear. The CDR3 extends over 13 amino acids. Germline CDR1 KGHPV, CDR2 FQNQEV (reference sequence). Trimming took 5 bases from V and 0 from J, leaving 6 bases between them. The CDR3 spells CASSSGSQNTLYF. The part of the CDR3 DNA that was read is TGTGCCAGCAGTTCAGGAAGTCAAAACACCTTGTAC.

As for this clone: Gene names refer to mouse genes. The read stops 1 residue short of the end of the CDR3; the missing end is completed from the germline J gene. V usage is TRBV5 and J usage is TRBJ1-6; D gene unclear. TRBJ1-6 qualifies as an ORF whose function is uncertain. Germline V gene sequence: CDR1 LGHNA, CDR2 YNLKQL (reference sequence). The CDR3 runs 13 residues. V lost 1 base and J lost 7, with 5 bases in between. Partial CDR3 DNA: TGTGCCAGCAGCCAAGCCGGGAATTCGCCCCTCTAC. Its translation: CASSQAGNSPLY. The full CDR3 is CASSQAGNSPLYF.

Details on this clone: Germline and genes here are mouse. Coverage ceases 1 residue before the CDR3 finishes, and the germline J gene fills in the end. The chain uses TRBV12-2 and TRBJ2-5; D unresolved. The CDR3 is made up of 13 amino acids. Germline V gene sequence: CDR1 SGHLS, CDR2 HYDKME. V gave up 2 bases and J gave up 0 bases, with 5 bases separating them. The part of the CDR3 DNA that was read is TGTGCCAGCTCTCCCATTAACCAAGACACCCAGTAC. Protein sequence: CASSPINQDTQY. The full CDR3 sequence reads CASSPINQDTQYF.